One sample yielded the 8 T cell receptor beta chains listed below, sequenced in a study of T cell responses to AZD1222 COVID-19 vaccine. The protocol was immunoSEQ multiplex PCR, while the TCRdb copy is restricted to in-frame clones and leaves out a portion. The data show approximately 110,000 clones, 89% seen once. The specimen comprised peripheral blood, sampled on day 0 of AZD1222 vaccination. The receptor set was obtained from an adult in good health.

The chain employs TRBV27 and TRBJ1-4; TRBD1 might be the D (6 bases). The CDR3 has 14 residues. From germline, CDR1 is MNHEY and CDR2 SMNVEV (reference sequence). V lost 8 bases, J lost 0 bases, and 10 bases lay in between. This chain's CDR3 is CASGRGATNEKLFF. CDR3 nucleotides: TGTGCCAGCGGGAGGGGGGCAACTAATGAAAAACTGTTTTTT. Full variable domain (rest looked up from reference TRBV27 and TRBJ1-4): EAQVTQNPRYLITVTGKKLTVTCSQNMNHEYMSWYRQDPGLGLRQIYYSMNVEVTDKGDVPEGYKVSRKEKRNFPLILESPSPNQTSLYFCASGRGATNEKLFFGSGTQLSVL.

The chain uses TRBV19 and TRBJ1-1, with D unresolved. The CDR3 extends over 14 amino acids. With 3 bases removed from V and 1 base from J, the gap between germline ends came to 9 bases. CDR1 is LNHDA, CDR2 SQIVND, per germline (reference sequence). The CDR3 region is CASSMATRNTEAFF. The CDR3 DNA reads TGTGCCAGTAGTATGGCTACAAGGAACACTGAAGCTTTCTTT.

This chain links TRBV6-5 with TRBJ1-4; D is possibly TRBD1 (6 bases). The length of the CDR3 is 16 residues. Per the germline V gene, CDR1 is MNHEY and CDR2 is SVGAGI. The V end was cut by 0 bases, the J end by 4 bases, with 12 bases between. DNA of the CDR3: TGTGCCAGCAGTTACTCGGGGGCCGAAATTAATGAAAAACTGTTTTTT. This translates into CASSYSGAEINEKLFF.

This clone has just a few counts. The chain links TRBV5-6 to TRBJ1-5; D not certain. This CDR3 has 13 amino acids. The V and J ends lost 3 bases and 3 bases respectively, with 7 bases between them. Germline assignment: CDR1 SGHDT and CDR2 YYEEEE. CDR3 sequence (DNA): TGTGCCAGCAGCTCAACCACCAATCAGCCCCAGCATTTT. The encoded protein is CASSSTTNQPQHF.

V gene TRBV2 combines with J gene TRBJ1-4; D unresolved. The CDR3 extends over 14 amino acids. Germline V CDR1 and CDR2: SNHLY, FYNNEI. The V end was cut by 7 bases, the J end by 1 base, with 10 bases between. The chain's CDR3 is CASNLRITNEKLFF. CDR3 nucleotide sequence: TGTGCCAGCAATCTCCGAATAACTAATGAAAAACTGTTTTTT. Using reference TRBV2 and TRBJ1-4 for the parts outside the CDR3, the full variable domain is EPEVTQTPSHQVTQMGQEVILRCVPISNHLYFYWYRQILGQKVEFLVSFYNNEISEKSEIFDDQFSVERPDGSNFTLKIRSTKLEDSAMYFCASNLRITNEKLFFGSGTQLSVL.

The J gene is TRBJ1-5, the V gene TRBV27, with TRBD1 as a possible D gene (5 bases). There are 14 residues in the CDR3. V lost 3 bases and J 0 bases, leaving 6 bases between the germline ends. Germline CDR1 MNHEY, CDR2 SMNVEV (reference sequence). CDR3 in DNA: TGTGCCAGCAGTTTGGGGGGTAGCAATCAGCCCCAGCATTTT. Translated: CASSLGGSNQPQHF.

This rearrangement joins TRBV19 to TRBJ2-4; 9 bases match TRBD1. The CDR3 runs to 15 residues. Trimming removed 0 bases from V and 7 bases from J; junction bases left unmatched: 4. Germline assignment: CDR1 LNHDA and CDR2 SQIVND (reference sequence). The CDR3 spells CASSIDGTGNNIQYF. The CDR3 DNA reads TGTGCCAGTAGTATAGACGGGACAGGGAACAACATTCAGTACTTC.

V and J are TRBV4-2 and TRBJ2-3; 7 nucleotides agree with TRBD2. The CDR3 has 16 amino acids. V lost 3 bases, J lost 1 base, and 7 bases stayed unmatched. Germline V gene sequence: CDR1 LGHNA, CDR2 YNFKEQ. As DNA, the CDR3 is TGTGCCAGCAGCCATTCATTTGCGGGGGGCACAGATACGCAGTATTTT. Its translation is CASSHSFAGGTDTQYF.